The next 16 T cell receptor beta chains were all read from a single sample in a study of shared clonotypes between healthy human individuals. It was CD45RO-negative cells, positively selected for CCR7, that made up naive CD8 cells, with terminally differentiated effector memory CD45RA+ cells excluded. The assay was immunoSEQ multiplex PCR, and TCRdb's table has in-frame clones only and misses some. This sample carries some 2,000,000 clones, roughly 95% of them seen once, and the ten largest clones take roughly 1%. Sequencing was done on a sample of naive CD8+ T cells sorted from blood. The receptors originated from a man between 18 and 35 years old in good health.

For this clone: Other DNA sequences in this sample translate to the same CDR3. The V gene is TRBV5-1, the J gene TRBJ2-1, with D hard to call. Per the germline V gene, CDR1 is SGHRS and CDR2 is YFSETQ. Trimming took off 0 bases at V and 2 bases at J, with 6 bases between the two ends. The length of the CDR3 is 14 residues. CDR3 in DNA: TGCGCCAGCAGCTTGGCGCCTGCCTACAATGAGCAGTTCTTC. It translates to CASSLAPAYNEQFF.

The chain uses TRBV7-9 and TRBJ2-3; TRBD2 matches 7 bases. Germline values: CDR1 SEHNR, CDR2 FQNEAQ (reference sequence). The CDR3 totals 18 residues. V shed 2 bases and J 3 bases; nucleotides not matched to a gene: 14. CDR3 sequence: CASSLPSKRDQWTDTQYF. The CDR3 DNA is TGTGCCAGCAGCTTACCCTCAAAGCGGGACCAATGGACAGATACGCAGTATTTT.

The rearrangement joins TRBV19 to TRBJ2-7; the D is unclear. This CDR3 has 13 amino acids. CDR1 is LNHDA and CDR2 is SQIVND in the germline V gene (reference sequence). V was cut by 4 bases and J by 3 bases, with 10 bases left in between. The CDR3: CASSTHLGYEQYF. As DNA, the CDR3 is TGTGCCAGTAGTACCCATCTCGGCTACGAGCAGTACTTC.

The chain joins TRBV27 to TRBJ1-2, with D perhaps TRBD1 (6 bases). Trimming stripped 6 bases from V and 2 bases from J, with 13 bases between. Germline values: CDR1 MNHEY, CDR2 SMNVEV (reference sequence). The CDR3 sequence is 14 residues long. CDR3 bases: TGTGCCAGCAGGCGGGGAGGGGGAAACTATGGCTACACCTTC. As protein: CASRRGGGNYGYTF.

For this clone: This CDR3 is also generated by other DNA sequences in the sample. V is TRBV4-1 and J is TRBJ2-2, with D perhaps matching TRBD1 (5 bases). The germline V gene encodes CDR1 MGHRA and CDR2 YSYEKL. This CDR3 spans 13 amino acids. V gave up 4 bases and J gave up 3 bases, with 6 bases separating them. This chain's CDR3 is CASSPRDTGELFF. DNA of the CDR3: TGCGCCAGCAGCCCCAGGGACACCGGGGAGCTGTTTTTT.

The chain employs TRBV5-5 and TRBJ2-1, with 10 bases aligning to TRBD1. Germline-derived CDR1 and CDR2 are SGHKS and YYEKEE (reference sequence). This CDR3 has 19 residues. The junction had 17 bases not matched to a gene; V was cut back by 4 bases and J by 4 bases. Here the CDR3 DNA reads TGTGCCAGCAGCGGGGAGGGACAGGGGTTTGTTGTTCGTTACAATGAGCAGTTCTTC. Translated, it gives CASSGEGQGFVVRYNEQFF.

The CDR3 nucleotides are TGTGCCAGCAGCCTCCCTGAAAGGAACACTGAAGCTTTCTTT. Its translation: CASSLPERNTEAFF. This chain joins TRBV7-9 and TRBJ1-1; no firm D call. This CDR3 spans 14 amino acids. V dropped 5 bases and J dropped 1 base, with 11 bases sitting between them. CDR1 is SEHNR, CDR2 FQNEAQ, per germline (reference sequence).

The V call is TRBV11-1, the J call TRBJ2-3; the match to TRBD1 covers 9 bases. CDR1 and CDR2 (germline): SGHAT, FQDESV (reference sequence). The V and J ends lost 5 bases and 2 bases, in that order; junction bases with no gene match: 5. The CDR3 length is 15 residues. CDR3 in amino acids: CASSPGTGYTDTQYF. CDR3 DNA sequence: TGTGCCAGCAGCCCGGGGACAGGGTACACAGATACGCAGTATTTT.

The chain employs TRBV5-1 and TRBJ2-3; unclear D gene. CDR1 and CDR2 (germline): SGHRS, YFSETQ. V lost 0 bases to trimming and J lost 0 bases, with 8 bases between them. The CDR3 contains 15 residues. The CDR3 DNA follows: TGCGCCAGCAGCTTGGAGCAAATAAGCACAGATACGCAGTATTTT. Residues: CASSLEQISTDTQYF.

This clone was counted only a few times. V and J are TRBV28 and TRBJ1-5; the D gene is possibly TRBD1 (5 bases). Germline V gives CDR1 MDHEN, CDR2 SYDVKM. This CDR3 contains 13 residues. Trimming shortened V by 7 bases and J by 0 bases, and 7 bases separated the two germline ends. The CDR3 DNA follows: TGTGCCAGCATGGGGCTTAGCAATCAGCCCCAGCATTTT. This translates into CASMGLSNQPQHF.

This rearrangement joins TRBV9 to TRBJ2-3; 10 nucleotides line up with TRBD2. CDR1 and CDR2 from the germline V gene are SGDLS and YYNGEE. The J segment lost 6 bases and the V segment lost 0 bases, leaving 7 bases of the junction unmatched. There are 16 residues in the CDR3. CDR3 bases: TGTGCCAGCAGCGTAGCTTCAGCGGGGGGGCCGGATACGCAGTATTTT. Translation gives CASSVASAGGPDTQYF.

Regarding this clone: The identical CDR3 is also encoded by other nucleotide sequences in the sample. The V gene is TRBV6-6, the J gene TRBJ2-7; D unclear. Trimming cost V 6 bases and J 3 bases, with 6 bases left between them. CDR1 is MNHNY, CDR2 SVGAGI, per germline (reference sequence). The CDR3 has 11 residues. For the CDR3, the DNA is TGTGCCAGCAGCCCTAACTACGAGCAGTACTTC. Translating gives CASSPNYEQYF.

The chain employs TRBV27 and TRBJ1-1; TRBD1 might be the D (6 bases). CDR1 MNHEY and CDR2 SMNVEV come from the germline V gene (reference sequence). Trimming removed 1 base at V and 7 bases at J, with 16 bases between. CDR3 length: 15 residues. The CDR3 loop reads CASSLWTEGSHEAFF. In nucleotides, the CDR3 is TGTGCCAGCAGTTTATGGACAGAAGGCTCTCATGAAGCTTTCTTT.

This clone was found once. The chain links TRBV5-1 to TRBJ2-7; 9 nucleotides align to TRBD1. The germline CDR1 and CDR2 sequences are SGHRS and YFSETQ. Unmatched junction bases numbered 9, after V lost 4 bases and J lost 4 bases. The CDR3 is made up of 15 amino acids. The CDR3 sequence is CASSGWTGESYEQYF. DNA for the CDR3: TGCGCCAGCAGCGGATGGACAGGGGAAAGTTACGAGCAGTACTTC. Based on the CDR3 plus reference TRBV5-1 and TRBJ2-7, the full variable domain is KAGVTQTPRYLIKTRGQQVTLSCSPISGHRSVSWYQQTPGQGLQFLFEYFSETQRNKGNFPGRFSGRQFSNSRSEMNVSTLELGDSALYLCASSGWTGESYEQYFGPGTRLTVT.

The chain carries TRBV10-2 and TRBJ2-2; TRBD2 aligns across 14 bases. V lost 6 bases to trimming and J lost 6 bases; unmatched junction nucleotides: 6. The CDR3 sequence is 16 residues long. CDR1 and CDR2 (germline): WSHSY, SAAADI. Here the CDR3 reads CASSDGTSGSAGELFF. The CDR3 bases are TGCGCCAGCAGCGACGGGACTAGCGGGAGTGCCGGGGAGCTGTTTTTT.

Comment on this clone: Other DNA sequences in the same sample also yield this CDR3. The chain employs TRBV5-6 and TRBJ2-7; 7 bases are a match to TRBD1. V lost 4 bases to trimming and J lost 3 bases; unmatched junction nucleotides: 4. This CDR3 is built from 13 residues. Germline lookup yields CDR1 SGHDT and CDR2 YYEEEE. CDR3 loop: CASSPGDSYEQYF. CDR3 bases: TGTGCCAGCAGCCCCGGGGACAGCTACGAGCAGTACTTC.